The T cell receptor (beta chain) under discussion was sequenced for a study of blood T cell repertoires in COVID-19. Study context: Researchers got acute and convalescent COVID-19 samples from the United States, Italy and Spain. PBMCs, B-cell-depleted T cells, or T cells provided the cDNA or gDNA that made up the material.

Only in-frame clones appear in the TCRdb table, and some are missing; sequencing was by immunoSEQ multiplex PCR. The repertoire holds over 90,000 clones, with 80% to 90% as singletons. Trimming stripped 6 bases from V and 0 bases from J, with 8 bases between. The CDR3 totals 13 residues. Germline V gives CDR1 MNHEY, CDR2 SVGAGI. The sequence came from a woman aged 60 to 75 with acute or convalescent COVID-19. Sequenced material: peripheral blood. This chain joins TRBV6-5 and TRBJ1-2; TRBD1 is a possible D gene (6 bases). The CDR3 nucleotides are TGTGCCAGCAGGACAGGTTCTAACTATGGCTACACCTTC. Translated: CASRTGSNYGYTF.